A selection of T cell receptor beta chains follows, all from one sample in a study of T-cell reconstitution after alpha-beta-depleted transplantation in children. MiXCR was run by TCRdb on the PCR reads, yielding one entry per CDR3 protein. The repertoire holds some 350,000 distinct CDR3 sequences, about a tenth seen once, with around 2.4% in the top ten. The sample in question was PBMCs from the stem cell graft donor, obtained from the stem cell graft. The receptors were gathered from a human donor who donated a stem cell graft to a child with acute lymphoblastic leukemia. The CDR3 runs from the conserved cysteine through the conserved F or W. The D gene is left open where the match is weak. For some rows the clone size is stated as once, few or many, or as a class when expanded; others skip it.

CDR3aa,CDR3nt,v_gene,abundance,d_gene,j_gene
CASSENRRPYNEQFF,TGTGCCAGCAGCGAAAATAGGCGACCCTACAATGAGCAGTTCTTC,TRBV7-9,few,NA,TRBJ2-1
CASSLAWGANQPQHF,TGTGCCAGCAGCTTAGCATGGGGGGCCAATCAGCCCCAGCATTTT,TRBV7-2,NA,NA,TRBJ1-5
CSAFRLGLAGVGAYQETQYF,TGCAGTGCTTTCCGACTCGGACTAGCGGGAGTGGGGGCCTACCAAGAGACCCAGTACTTC,TRBV20-1,NA,TRBD2,TRBJ2-5
CASSLGGRVNEKLFF,TGCGCCAGCAGCCTGGGCGGCAGGGTTAATGAAAAACTGTTTTTT,TRBV4-1,few,NA,TRBJ1-4
CASSLRQGRGTEAFF,TGCGCCAGCAGCTTAAGACAGGGTCGGGGAACTGAAGCTTTCTTT,TRBV5-1,NA,TRBD1,TRBJ1-1
CASSAGTSGRVVQYF,TGTGCCAGCAGTGCCGGGACTAGCGGGAGAGTGGTTCAGTACTTC,TRBV9,few,TRBD2,TRBJ2-4
CASSYPLNPSGNEQFF,TGTGCCAGCAGTTACCCCCTCAACCCCTCAGGGAATGAGCAGTTCTTC,TRBV7-2,few,NA,TRBJ2-1
CASSVLSSYNEQFF,TGTGCCAGCAGTGTTCTTAGCTCCTACAATGAGCAGTTCTTC,TRBV2,NA,NA,TRBJ2-1
CASSPRTSGGAYNEQFF,TGTGCCAGCAGCCCCCGGACCTCCGGAGGGGCCTACAATGAGCAGTTCTTC,TRBV14,NA,NA,TRBJ2-1
CASKQGVNSPLHF,TGTGCCAGCAAGCAGGGCGTTAATTCACCCCTCCACTTT,TRBV2,few,NA,TRBJ1-6
CASSLTGQGSYEQYF,TGTGCCAGCAGCTTAACTGGACAGGGGTCCTACGAGCAGTACTTC,TRBV7-9,few,TRBD1,TRBJ2-7
CASSTGGLQGPGYGYTF,TGTGCCAGCAGCACGGGAGGGTTACAGGGACCTGGGTATGGCTACACCTTC,TRBV7-8,many,NA,TRBJ1-2
CSARDPVRRRPTEAFF,TGCAGTGCTAGAGATCCTGTTCGCCGAAGGCCCACTGAAGCTTTCTTT,TRBV20-1,few,NA,TRBJ1-1
CSAPTSGLNNEQFF,TGCAGTGCTCCGACTAGCGGGCTAAACAATGAGCAGTTCTTC,TRBV20-1,NA,TRBD2,TRBJ2-1
CSAPLGGGGNYGYTF,TGCAGTGCTCCCCTAGGGGGGGGAGGAAACTATGGCTACACCTTC,TRBV20-1,NA,NA,TRBJ1-2
CASSPRLAANTGELFF,TGTGCCAGCAGCCCCAGACTAGCGGCAAACACCGGGGAGCTGTTTTTT,TRBV3-1,NA,TRBD2,TRBJ2-2
CASSSGHQTTDTQYF,TGCGCCAGCAGCTCGGGACACCAAACCACAGATACGCAGTATTTT,TRBV5-1,few,NA,TRBJ2-3
CASSQDIAPSTYEQYF,TGTGCCAGCAGCCAAGATATTGCGCCGTCTACCTACGAGCAGTACTTC,TRBV3-1,NA,NA,TRBJ2-7
CSARVAGGLSYEQYF,TGCAGTGCTAGAGTAGCGGGAGGCCTCTCCTACGAGCAGTACTTC,TRBV20-1,few,TRBD2,TRBJ2-7